This T cell receptor beta chain was sequenced during a study of regulatory T cells in long-lasting Graves disease. Arm-PCR with iRepertoire HTBI primers amplified the CDR3 regions for these TCR beta libraries. TCRdb redid the calling of the multiplex PCR reads with MiXCR, one entry per CDR3 protein. The sample yields approximately 270,000 distinct CDR3 sequences, approximately 20% seen once. This clonotype was counted a few times. The time point: newly diagnosed GD, antithyroid drugs for less than 3 months. Extracted RNA from PBMCs served as the source of the TCR library. After removal of 6 bases from V and 5 bases from J, the junction contained 11 bases not matched to a gene. The CDR3 spans 15 residues. Germline CDR1 and CDR2: DFQATT and SNEGSKA (reference sequence). These data were also filed under a second study, of T cells in Graves' hyperthyroidism and ophthalmopathy. In that study: The model predicted ophthalmopathy a median about 6.6 months before onset.

This chain links TRBV20-1 with TRBJ2-1; TRBD1 agrees at 9 bases. This receptor was identified in a woman between 25 and 40 years old with Graves disease. This specimen was peripheral blood mononuclear cells (PBMCs), taken at new diagnosis, from a patient treated with antithyroid drugs. CDR3 amino acids: CSATIRDRVNNEQFF. In DNA form, the CDR3 reads TGCAGTGCAACCATCCGGGACAGGGTCAACAATGAGCAGTTCTTC.